The 15 T cell receptor beta chains below were found in one sample sequenced in a study of T cell responses to AZD1222 COVID-19 vaccine. Method: immunoSEQ multiplex PCR; TCRdb's copy keeps in-frame clones and lacks some. The data hold more than 140,000 clones, with roughly 88% observed a single time. Here the sequenced sample was peripheral blood, taken on day 0 of MenACWY control vaccination. These receptors originate from an adult in good health.

The chain couples TRBV28 to TRBJ1-3, with a weak D call TRBD1 (6 bases). Germline values: CDR1 MDHEN, CDR2 SYDVKM. V was pared by 6 bases and J by 3 bases, with 18 bases between. The length of the CDR3 is 16 residues. CDR3 residues: CASRSPKGGSGNTIYF. The DNA for the CDR3 is TGTGCCAGCAGGTCTCCCAAGGGGGGTAGTGGAAACACCATATATTTT.

The chain combines TRBV20-1 with TRBJ1-1, with D hard to call. The CDR3 sequence is 10 residues long. V gave up 5 bases and J gave up 6 bases, with 7 bases separating them. CDR1 and CDR2 (germline): DFQATT, SNEGSKA (reference sequence). The CDR3 DNA follows: TGCAGTGCTTGGGCGGCTGAAGCTTTCTTT. Translated, it gives CSAWAAEAFF.

Only one count was recorded for this clone. The chain carries TRBV4-1 and TRBJ2-7; no reliable D call. Trimming took 2 bases from V and 3 from J, leaving 2 bases between them. The CDR3 is 11 residues long. The germline CDR1 and CDR2 sequences are MGHRA and YSYEKL. CDR3 sequence (DNA): TGCGCCAGCAGCCAATTCTACGAGCAGTACTTC. This codes for CASSQFYEQYF.

This sequence joins TRBV19 and TRBJ2-1, with D tentatively TRBD1 (6 bases). The germline CDR1 and CDR2 sequences are LNHDA and SQIVND (reference sequence). Trimming took off 6 bases at V and 1 base at J, with 19 bases between the two ends. CDR3 length equals 17 residues. The CDR3 protein is CASRGVWGHRSYNEQFF. The CDR3 DNA sequence: TGTGCCAGTAGAGGGGTTTGGGGGCACAGATCCTACAATGAGCAGTTCTTC.

V usage is TRBV5-3 and J usage is TRBJ2-6, with TRBD1 matching 8 bases. TRBV5-3 carries the ORF label, with uncertain function. The CDR3 runs to 16 residues. Trimming removed 10 bases from V and 0 bases from J; junction bases left unmatched: 9. CDR3 in amino acids: CAFPGQGDSGANVLTF. The CDR3 DNA reads TGTGCCTTCCCCGGACAGGGAGACTCTGGGGCCAACGTCCTGACTTTC.

This chain connects TRBV7-9 to TRBJ1-2, with D possibly being TRBD1 (5 bases). CDR1 SEHNR and CDR2 FQNEAQ come from the germline V gene (reference sequence). CDR3 length: 11 residues. Trimming shortened V by 8 bases and J by 7 bases, and 11 bases separated the two germline ends. The CDR3 nucleotides are TGTGCCAGCGGGGGGGGTGCTGGCTACACCTTC. This translates into CASGGGAGYTF.

The chain joins TRBV6-5 to TRBJ2-3, with D possibly being TRBD1 (5 bases). The length of the CDR3 is 16 residues. Trimming removed 4 bases at V and 1 base at J, with 15 bases between. CDR1 is MNHEY, CDR2 SVGAGI, per germline. CDR3 coding DNA: TGTGCCAGCAGTTCACTCGTGGGGCCTCGCACAGATACGCAGTATTTT. Translation gives CASSSLVGPRTDTQYF.

V is TRBV2 and J is TRBJ1-3, with D unclear. V gave up 10 bases and J gave up 4 bases, with 17 bases separating them. Germline V gene sequence: CDR1 SNHLY, CDR2 FYNNEI. The CDR3 has 14 amino acids. Here the CDR3 reads CATPILGEGNTIYF. In DNA, the CDR3 is TGTGCCACCCCCATCCTCGGGGAAGGAAACACCATATATTTT.

This chain uses TRBV5-6 with TRBJ2-3; no firm D call. Trimming cost V 3 bases and J 4 bases, with 6 bases left between them. The CDR3 sequence is 12 residues long. Germline lookup yields CDR1 SGHDT and CDR2 YYEEEE. CDR3 nucleotide sequence: TGTGCCAGCAGCTCCCAACCAGATACGCAGTATTTT. Amino acids: CASSSQPDTQYF.

The CDR3: CASTAGRNEKLFF. In DNA form, the CDR3 reads TGTGCCAGCACGGCAGGGAGGAATGAAAAACTGTTTTTT. The rearrangement links TRBV2 to TRBJ1-4; possibly TRBD1 for D (5 bases). This CDR3 has 13 residues. V was trimmed by 7 bases and J by 5 bases, leaving 11 bases between them. The germline V gene has CDR1 SNHLY and CDR2 FYNNEI.

The chain is built from TRBV14 and TRBJ1-4; D might be TRBD1 (6 bases). With 2 bases removed from V and 10 bases from J, the gap between germline ends came to 20 bases. The CDR3 runs to 16 residues. Germline V gives CDR1 SGHDN, CDR2 FVKESK. The CDR3 here is CASSQRRPGHPGKLFF. The CDR3 region has the DNA TGTGCCAGCAGCCAACGCCGGCCGGGACACCCGGGAAAACTGTTTTTT.

The rearrangement joins TRBV5-1 to TRBJ1-2; no clear D. This CDR3 has 13 residues. Germline-derived CDR1 and CDR2 are SGHRS and YFSETQ. V lost 0 bases and J 4 bases, leaving 7 bases between the germline ends. The CDR3 region has the DNA TGCGCCAGCAGCTTGGACAGAGTCTATGGCTACACCTTC. This codes for CASSLDRVYGYTF.

V gene TRBV3-1 (or the pseudogene TRBV3-2) combines with J gene TRBJ2-1; the D is unclear. There are 13 residues in the CDR3. Germline-derived CDR1 and CDR2 are LGHDT and YNNKEL (reference sequence). V was trimmed by 5 bases and J by 9 bases, leaving 14 bases between them. The CDR3 is CASSSVRRGEQFF. CDR3 bases: TGTGCCAGCAGCTCGGTGAGGAGAGGTGAGCAGTTCTTC.

This clone came up once. The V call is TRBV10-3, the J call TRBJ2-7; D is perhaps TRBD1 (6 bases). CDR1 is ENHRY and CDR2 is SYGVKD in the germline V gene. Deletions cut 0 bases from V and 4 bases from J, with 16 bases between. This CDR3 contains 16 residues. The CDR3 is CAISESERGKWYEQYF. DNA for the CDR3: TGTGCCATCAGTGAGTCCGAGAGGGGGAAGTGGTACGAGCAGTACTTC.

The chain links TRBV27 to TRBJ1-3; TRBD1 aligns across 7 bases. Trimming removed 5 bases from V and 4 bases from J; junction bases left unmatched: 8. Looked up from germline, CDR1 is MNHEY and CDR2 is SMNVEV (reference sequence). CDR3 size: 15 residues. CDR3 residues: CASSPNPGQGNTIYF. In DNA, the CDR3 is TGTGCCAGCAGTCCAAATCCGGGACAGGGAAACACCATATATTTT.